This T cell receptor beta chain derives from a study of T cells after posttransplantation cyclophosphamide. Broader study findings: Blood and skin or GI T cell repertoires showed limited TRB overlap. TRB clonality was highly associated with recipient CMV seropositivity and reactivation.

Peripheral blood was collected from the related graft donor on the marrow donation day. In this sample, this clone turned up many times. The target antigen is unknown. This CDR3 has 14 residues. Germline CDR1 is MNHEY and CDR2 is SMNVEV (reference sequence). The J segment lost 0 bases and the V segment lost 8 bases, leaving 6 bases of the junction unmatched. The method was immunoSEQ multiplex PCR; TCRdb's version includes in-frame clones alone and lacks a portion of them. The record shows fewer than 40,000 clones for this sample, with no singletons present. The chain carries TRBV27 and TRBJ1-1, with TRBD1 matching over 7 bases. The clonotype was recovered from a woman in her forties or fifties in good health and a related stem cell transplant donor. The sequenced sample was PBMCs. The CDR3 is CASGQAYMNTEAFF. CDR3 DNA: TGTGCCAGCGGACAGGCTTACATGAACACTGAAGCTTTCTTT.